Below, 2 T cell receptor beta chains from the same sample are listed, as sequenced in a study of T cells after yellow fever vaccination. TCRdb re-derived calls from the 5' RACE reads in MiXCR, one entry per CDR3 protein. The table includes a few hundred thousand distinct CDR3 sequences, around 17% detected once. The sequences come from PBMCs, collected 4 to 6 days after the first yellow fever vaccination. These receptors all stem from a young man who received the YFV17D yellow fever vaccine.

As to this clonotype: One end of the junction varies from germline; a read error may be responsible. The V gene is TRBV7-7, the J gene TRBJ2-3, with 7 bases identical to TRBD1. CDR1 is SSHAT, CDR2 FNYEAQ, per germline (reference sequence). The CDR3 sequence is 12 residues long. The CDR3 region is CASSATGDTQYF. CDR3 DNA sequence: TGTGCTAGCAGCGCGACAGGGGATACGCAGTATTTT. The variable domain in full, with the rest retrieved from reference TRBV7-7 and TRBJ2-3, is GAGVSQSPRYKVTKRGQDVTLRCDPISSHATLYWYQQALGQGPEFLTYFNYEAQPDKSGLPSDRFSAERPEGSISTLTIQRTEQRDSAMYRCASSATGDTQYFGPGTRLTVL.

This clonotype was picked up a small number of times. The chain uses TRBV12-3 or TRBV12-4 and TRBJ2-7, with no clear D. The CDR3 covers 14 residues. V was clipped by 2 bases and J by 0 bases, with 8 bases between them. The CDR3 region has the DNA TGTGCCAGCAGTTTATCCCCTAGCTCCTACGAGCAGTACTTC. Its translation is CASSLSPSSYEQYF.